One sample yielded the 16 T cell receptor beta chains listed below, sequenced in a study of spatial heterogeneity in lung cancer. Overall study results and limits: Tumors with more nonsynonymous mutations had more expanded intratumoral alpha and beta TCRs.

MiXCR, applied by TCRdb to the 5' RACE reads, yields one record per CDR3 protein. The sample lists 17,000 or so distinct CDR3 sequences, more than 5.5% occurring once. This sample's time point: sample taken at primary tumor resection. No antigen is known for these receptors. The material was lung tumor tissue, obtained at surgery. These receptor sequences come from a male donor with early-stage non-small cell lung cancer.

Judged by abundance, this clonotype is medium-sized. The library was prepared for alpha chains; this beta chain is a stray read, so its frequency means little. This sequence joins TRBV4-1 and TRBJ2-1, with TRBD2 identical over 10 bases. In germline, CDR1 is MGHRA, CDR2 YSYEKL. This CDR3 has 16 amino acids. V shed 0 bases, J shed 8 bases, and the junction held 7 bases outside the gene matches. The CDR3 bases are TGCGCCAGCAGCCAAGATGGAAGCGGGAGGGTGGATGAGCAGTTCTTC. Translated: CASSQDGSGRVDEQFF.

This clonotype was seen repeatedly, ten times or more. A library made for alpha chains picked up this beta chain off target, so its size means little. J is TRBJ1-1 and V is TRBV29-1; D uncertain. The CDR3 is 10 amino acids. Trimming removed 6 bases from V and 1 base from J, with 3 bases in between. Per germline, CDR1 SQVTM and CDR2 ANQGSEA. CDR3 loop: CSVGNTEAFF. The CDR3 region has the DNA TGCAGCGTGGGGAACACTGAAGCTTTCTTT.

There are many counts of this clonotype. This beta chain appears as a stray read in a library generated for alpha chains; its size is not informative. This chain uses TRBV5-1 with TRBJ1-1; 12 nucleotides align to TRBD1. V was clipped by 3 bases and J by 0 bases; unmatched bases: 6. The CDR3 contains 17 residues. Germline V gene data show CDR1 as SGHRS and CDR2 as YFSETQ. CDR3 region: CASSSGTGGSLNTEAFF. In DNA, the CDR3 is TGCGCCAGCAGCTCCGGGACAGGGGGCAGCTTGAACACTGAAGCTTTCTTT.

This clonotype was recorded many times. This beta chain was picked up by a library intended for alpha chains and is off target, so its count carries little meaning. The rearrangement uses TRBV18 and TRBJ2-5, with D perhaps TRBD1 or TRBD2 (5 bases each). This CDR3 comprises 17 residues. CDR1 is KGHSH, CDR2 LQKENI, per germline. Between the trimmed V and J ends, which lost 0 bases and 5 bases, there was a span of 19 bases. This CDR3 is CASSPPEGRMRQETQYF. The CDR3 bases are TGTGCCAGCTCACCACCCGAGGGGAGAATGAGGCAGGAGACCCAGTACTTC.

This clonotype has only a few counts. This beta chain slipped into a library made for alpha chains as a stray read, so its size is not meaningful. The CDR3 here is CSVAGVETQYF. The CDR3 nucleotides are TGCAGCGTTGCAGGGGTGGAGACCCAGTACTTC. The chain has TRBV29-1 and TRBJ2-5, with D possibly TRBD1 on 6 matching bases. Trimming took 4 bases from V and 5 from J, leaving 8 bases between them. Looked up from germline, CDR1 is SQVTM and CDR2 is ANQGSEA. The CDR3 contains 11 residues. Full variable domain (remainder filled in from reference TRBV29-1 and TRBJ2-5): SAVISQKPSRDICQRGTSLTIQCQVDSQVTMMFWYRQQPGQSLTLIATANQGSEATYESGFVIDKFPISRPNLTFSTLTVSNMSPEDSSIYLCSVAGVETQYFGPGTRLLVL.

Worth noting for this clonotype: For a library built for alpha chains, this beta chain is a stray read; little rests on its size. This chain uses TRBV28 with TRBJ2-7; TRBD1 aligns across 9 bases. The CDR3 is 17 residues long. V shed 5 bases and J 0 bases; nucleotides not matched to a gene: 11. Germline-derived CDR1 and CDR2 are MDHEN and SYDVKM. The CDR3 reads CASSQGQGRRDSYEQYF. CDR3 in DNA: TGTGCCAGCAGTCAGGGACAGGGCCGAAGGGACTCCTACGAGCAGTACTTC.

This clonotype was counted ten times or more. As an off-target read in a library built for alpha chains, this beta chain has a frequency of little significance. The V call is TRBV9, the J call TRBJ2-1; D call uncertain. Germline CDR1 reads SGDLS; CDR2 reads YYNGEE. This CDR3 contains 13 residues. V lost 0 bases and J lost 6, with 7 bases in between. The CDR3 loop reads CASSVVAANEQFF. The CDR3 DNA sequence: TGTGCCAGCAGCGTAGTTGCGGCCAATGAGCAGTTCTTC.

This clonotype was counted ten times or more. Because this beta chain is a stray read in a library intended to capture alpha chains, its abundance should not be given much weight. This chain joins TRBV14 and TRBJ2-3; D is uncertain. The V end lost 3 bases, the J end lost 0 bases, and 7 bases lay between the germline ends. The CDR3 loop spans 14 amino acids. Germline values: CDR1 SGHDN, CDR2 FVKESK. CDR3 residues: CASSHPQSTDTQYF. DNA of the CDR3: TGTGCCAGCAGCCATCCCCAAAGCACAGATACGCAGTATTTT.

This clonotype occurred many times. A library made for alpha chains picked up this beta chain off target, so its size means little. This sequence joins TRBV24-1 and TRBJ2-2; D remains unclear. The CDR3 covers 11 residues. Germline loops: CDR1 KGHDR, CDR2 SFDVKD. The V and J ends lost 9 bases and 6 bases respectively, with 7 bases between them. CDR3 residues: CATRGSGELFF. Here the CDR3 DNA reads TGTGCCACCCGCGGTTCCGGGGAGCTGTTTTTT.

This clonotype was seen ten or more times. Because this beta chain is a stray read in a library intended to capture alpha chains, its abundance should not be given much weight. The J gene is TRBJ2-7, the V gene TRBV7-9; D may be TRBD1 (7 bases). V shed 11 bases and J shed 3 bases, with 14 bases lying between them. This CDR3 spans 12 amino acids. The germline CDR1 and CDR2 sequences are SEHNR and FQNEAQ (reference sequence). DNA of the CDR3: TGTGCCGTGGGCAGGGGGGACTACGAGCAGTACTTC. This sequence encodes CAVGRGDYEQYF.

This clonotype has ten or more counts. Being off target in a library aimed at alpha chains, this beta chain has a size of little meaning. J is TRBJ1-3 and V is TRBV7-6; D gene ambiguous. CDR1 is SGHVS, CDR2 FNYEAQ, per germline. V was cut by 5 bases and J by 1 base, with 6 bases left in between. The CDR3 has 13 residues. In DNA form, the CDR3 reads TGTGCCAGCAGCATAACATCTGGAAACACCATATATTTT. It codes for CASSITSGNTIYF. The full variable domain, its missing parts supplied by reference TRBV7-6 and TRBJ1-3, is GAGVSQSPRYKVTKRGQDVALRCDPISGHVSLYWYRQALGQGPEFLTYFNYEAQQDKSGLPNDRFSAERPEGSISTLTIQRTEQRDSAMYRCASSITSGNTIYFGEGSWLTVV.

In this sample, this clonotype is medium-sized. Because the library targeted alpha chains, this beta chain is an off-target read whose size means little. The CDR3 here is CASSYSPFRDSNQPQHF. The DNA of the CDR3 is TGTGCCAGCAGTTACTCACCATTCAGAGATAGCAATCAGCCCCAGCATTTT. The chain recombines TRBV6-2 or TRBV6-3 with TRBJ1-5; the D is unclear. This CDR3 contains 17 residues. The germline V gene encodes CDR1 MNHEY and CDR2 SVGEGT. The V and J ends lost 0 bases and 0 bases respectively, with 12 bases between them.

This clonotype was detected ten times or more. The library was prepared for alpha chains; this beta chain is a stray read, so its frequency means little. V gene TRBV10-1 combines with J gene TRBJ2-3; 8 positions agree with TRBD2. The CDR3 spans 14 residues. Germline V CDR1 and CDR2: WNHNN, SYGVQD (reference sequence). V gave up 5 bases and J gave up 0 bases; unmatched junction bases: 1. The CDR3 sequence: CASSLAGSTDTQYF. The CDR3 DNA reads as TGCGCCAGCAGTCTAGCGGGTAGCACAGATACGCAGTATTTT.

In its sample, this clonotype was seen a few times. With the library built for alpha chains, this beta chain is off target and its frequency is not meaningful. The V call is TRBV18, the J call TRBJ2-7, with 9 bases that match TRBD2. The CDR3 has 16 residues. CDR1 is KGHSH, CDR2 LQKENI, per germline. Germline trimming cut 0 bases from V and 5 bases from J; bases unmatched to any gene: 8. The CDR3, as DNA: TGTGCCAGCTCACCACCGCGGGGGGGGGTGAGGGACGAGCAGTACTTC. As protein: CASSPPRGGVRDEQYF.

In this sample, this clonotype turned up many times. Because the library targeted alpha chains, this beta chain is an off-target read whose size means little. This rearrangement joins TRBV12-3 or TRBV12-4 to TRBJ2-7, with 12 bases matching TRBD2. The CDR3 extends over 15 amino acids. V was clipped by 4 bases and J by 3 bases; unmatched bases: 4. The chain's CDR3 is CASSSRTSGDYEQYF. The CDR3 DNA follows: TGTGCCAGCAGTTCCCGGACTAGCGGGGACTACGAGCAGTACTTC.

This clonotype was seen ten or more times. This beta chain is off target for a library built for alpha chains, so its abundance means little. The rearrangement links TRBV20-1 to TRBJ1-5; D is perhaps TRBD1 (6 bases). CDR3 length: 12 amino acids. Germline V gene sequence: CDR1 DFQATT, CDR2 SNEGSKA (reference sequence). Trimming cost V 3 bases and J 7 bases, with 10 bases left between them. CDR3: CSARQGLQPQHF. CDR3 bases: TGCAGTGCTAGGCAGGGGTTGCAGCCCCAGCATTTT.